This record concerns one T cell receptor beta chain sequence. Profiling relied on immunoSEQ multiplex PCR, and the TCRdb table lists in-frame clones only, not all of them. This sample yields around 260,000 clones, of which over 80% are seen a single time; roughly a tenth belongs to the top ten. Germline CDR1 SGHAT, CDR2 FQNNGV. J gave up 6 bases and V 4 bases, and 9 bases lay outside the gene matches. CDR3 length: 15 amino acids. This sample is part of a study of blood T cell repertoires in COVID-19. Specimen: peripheral blood. The chain recombines TRBV11-2 with TRBJ2-7; TRBD1 aligns across 10 bases. The receptor comes from a woman aged 70-85 years with COVID-19, enrolled during active disease. The CDR3, as DNA: TGTGCCAGCAGCTCCACCGGGACAGGGGCTTCCGAGCAGTACTTC. Encoded protein: CASSSTGTGASEQYF.